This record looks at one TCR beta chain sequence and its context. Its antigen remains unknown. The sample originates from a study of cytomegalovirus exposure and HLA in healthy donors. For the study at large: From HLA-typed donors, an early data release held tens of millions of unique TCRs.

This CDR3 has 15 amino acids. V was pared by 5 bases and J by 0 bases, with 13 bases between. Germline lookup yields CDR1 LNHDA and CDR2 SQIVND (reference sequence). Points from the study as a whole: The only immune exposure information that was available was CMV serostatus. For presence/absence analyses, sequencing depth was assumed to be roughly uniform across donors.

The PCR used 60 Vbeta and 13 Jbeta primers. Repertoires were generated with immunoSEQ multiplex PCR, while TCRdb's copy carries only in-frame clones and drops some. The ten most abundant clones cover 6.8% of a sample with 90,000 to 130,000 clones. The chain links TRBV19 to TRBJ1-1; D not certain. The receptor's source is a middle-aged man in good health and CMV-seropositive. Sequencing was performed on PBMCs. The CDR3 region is CASSGAPLMNTEAFF. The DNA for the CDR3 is TGTGCCAGTAGTGGAGCACCGCTTATGAACACTGAAGCTTTCTTT. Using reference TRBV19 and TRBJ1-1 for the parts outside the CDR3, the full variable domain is DGGITQSPKYLFRKEGQNVTLSCEQNLNHDAMYWYRQDPGQGLRLIYYSQIVNDFQKGDIAEGYSVSREKKESFPLTVTSAQKNPTAFYLCASSGAPLMNTEAFFGQGTRLTVV.